Shown below are 2 T cell receptor beta chains from a single sample sequenced in a study of cytomegalovirus exposure and HLA in healthy donors. Primers: 60 Vbeta forward and 13 Jbeta reverse. The protocol was immunoSEQ multiplex PCR, while the TCRdb copy is restricted to in-frame clones and leaves out a portion. The sample carries about 120,000 clones, about 83% recorded once. Sequenced material: PBMCs. The receptors were gathered from a woman in her thirties or forties in good health and CMV-seropositive.

This chain joins TRBV19 and TRBJ2-7, with D possibly matching TRBD2 (6 bases). V shed 7 bases and J shed 0 bases, with 16 bases lying between them. The germline V gene has CDR1 LNHDA and CDR2 SQIVND (reference sequence). This CDR3 region has 15 residues. The CDR3 nucleotides read TGTGCCAGTAAGGACGGGGGAACTAACTCCTACGAGCAGTACTTC. Protein product: CASKDGGTNSYEQYF.

This chain links TRBV30 with TRBJ2-6; D possibly corresponds to TRBD2 (7 bases). In germline, CDR1 is GTSNPN, CDR2 SVGIG (reference sequence). The germline V and J ends were trimmed by 8 bases and 3 bases, with 11 bases remaining between them. The CDR3 is 13 residues long. CDR3 amino acids: CAGGAGGANVLTF. The CDR3 DNA follows: TGTGCCGGGGGGGCAGGTGGGGCCAACGTCCTGACTTTC.